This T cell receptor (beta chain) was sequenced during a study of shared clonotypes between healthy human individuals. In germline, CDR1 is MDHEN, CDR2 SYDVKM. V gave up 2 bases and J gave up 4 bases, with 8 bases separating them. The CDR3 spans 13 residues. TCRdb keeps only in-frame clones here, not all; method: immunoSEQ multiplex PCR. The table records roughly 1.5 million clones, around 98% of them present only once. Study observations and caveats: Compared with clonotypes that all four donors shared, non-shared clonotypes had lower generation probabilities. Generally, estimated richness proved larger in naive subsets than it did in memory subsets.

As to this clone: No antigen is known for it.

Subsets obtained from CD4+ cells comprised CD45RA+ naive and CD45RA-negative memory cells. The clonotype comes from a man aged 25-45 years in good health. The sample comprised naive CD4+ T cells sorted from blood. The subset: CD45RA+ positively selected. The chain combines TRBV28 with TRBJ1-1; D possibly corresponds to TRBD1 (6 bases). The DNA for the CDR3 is TGTGCCAGCAGTTTAGGGGGGGCCACTGAAGCTTTCTTT. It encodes CASSLGGATEAFF.